The clone carrying this TCR beta chain was detected only once. The antigen is not known. Described time point: blood 4 weeks post-SBRT, at nephrectomy. Regarding treatment: 15 Gy SBRT to primary tumor, nephrectomy 4 weeks later. Nephrectomy followed 15 Gy stereotactic body radiation by 4 weeks. The tumor was a clear cell renal cell carcinoma. This sample was included in a study of radiation and T cells in renal cell carcinoma. General study points: Top tumor clonotypes rose in blood 2 weeks post-radiation, then contracted. Pretreatment tumor biopsies were lacking, so baseline clonotypes are unknown.

Clones were read by immunoSEQ multiplex PCR, and TCRdb kept only the in-frame ones, dropping some. The data show 150,000 or so clones, with about 88% seen just once and 11% held by the top ten. This material consisted of blood, taken from a patient whose treatment included radiotherapy and nephrectomy. The sequence came from a woman between 50 and 59 years old with renal cell carcinoma.

The CDR3 DNA sequence: TGTGCCAGCAGCCCCTGGGGGGGGCGGATGAATTCACCCCTCCACTTT. It encodes CASSPWGGRMNSPLHF. J is TRBJ1-6 and V is TRBV7-9; TRBD1 might be the D (6 bases). Germline V lookup: CDR1 SEHNR, CDR2 FQNEAQ (reference sequence). The CDR3 sequence is 16 residues long. Trimming pared 5 bases from V and 7 bases from J, leaving 18 bases between. Full variable domain (rest looked up from reference TRBV7-9 and TRBJ1-6): DTGVSQNPRHKITKRGQNVTFRCDPISEHNRLYWYRQTLGQGPEFLTYFQNEAQLEKSRLLSDRFSAERPKGSFSTLEIQRTEQGDSAMYLCASSPWGGRMNSPLHFGNGTRLTVT.